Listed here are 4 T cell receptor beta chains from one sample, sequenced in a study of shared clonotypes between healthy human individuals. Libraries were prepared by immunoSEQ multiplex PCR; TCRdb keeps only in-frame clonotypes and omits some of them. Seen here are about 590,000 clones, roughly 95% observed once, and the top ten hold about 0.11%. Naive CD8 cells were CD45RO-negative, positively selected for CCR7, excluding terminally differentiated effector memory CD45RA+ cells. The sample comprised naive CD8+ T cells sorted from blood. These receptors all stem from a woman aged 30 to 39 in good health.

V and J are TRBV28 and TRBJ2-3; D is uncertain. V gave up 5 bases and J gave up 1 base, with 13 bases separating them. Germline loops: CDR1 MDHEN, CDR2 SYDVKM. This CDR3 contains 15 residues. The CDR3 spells CASSALVDRTDTQYF. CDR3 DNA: TGTGCCAGCAGTGCCTTAGTGGACCGCACAGATACGCAGTATTTT.

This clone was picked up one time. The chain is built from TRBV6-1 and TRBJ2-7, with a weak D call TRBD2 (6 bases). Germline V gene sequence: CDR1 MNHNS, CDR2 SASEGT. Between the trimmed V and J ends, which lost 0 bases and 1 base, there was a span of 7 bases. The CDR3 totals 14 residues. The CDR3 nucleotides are TGTGCCAGCAGTGAAGCGGGACTGTCCTACGAGCAGTACTTC. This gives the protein CASSEAGLSYEQYF.

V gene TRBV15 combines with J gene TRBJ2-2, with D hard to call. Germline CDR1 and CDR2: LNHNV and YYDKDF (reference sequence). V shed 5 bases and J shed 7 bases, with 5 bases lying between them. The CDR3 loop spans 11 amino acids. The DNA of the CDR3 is TGTGCCACCAGCCTCGTCGGGGAGCTGTTTTTT. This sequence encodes CATSLVGELFF.

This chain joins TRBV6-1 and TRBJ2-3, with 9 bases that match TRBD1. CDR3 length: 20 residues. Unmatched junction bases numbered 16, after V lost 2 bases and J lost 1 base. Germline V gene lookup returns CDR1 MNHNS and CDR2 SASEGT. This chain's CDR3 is CASSEKGQGRGLAGTDTQYF. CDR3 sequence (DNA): TGTGCCAGCAGTGAAAAAGGACAGGGGCGAGGGCTAGCGGGCACAGATACGCAGTATTTT.